This TCR beta chain originates from a study of cytomegalovirus exposure and HLA in healthy donors. Study-level information: The 500 to 750 first-cohort repertoires and the roughly 130 validation repertoires shared the same platform, a later analysis reported.

Worth noting for this clone: The antigen is undetermined.

Produced via immunoSEQ multiplex PCR; TCRdb's table is partial and in-frame only. The repertoire holds over 120,000 clones, roughly 89% seen once, with 3.5% to 5.5% in the top ten. Study results and caveats: In the approximately 130 validation repertoires, a later analysis found that first-cohort TCR clusters tended to co-occur.

CDR3 length: 15 residues. Trimming took 5 bases from V and 5 from J, leaving 19 bases between them. Germline assignment: CDR1 GTSNPN and CDR2 SVGIG (reference sequence). Among the roughly 120 subjects of the validation cohort, separate from the approximately 670-subject first cohort, were the donors. The chain couples TRBV30 to TRBJ1-5; D is uncertain. The source of this sequence is a man younger than 35 in good health and CMV-seropositive. What was sequenced was PBMCs. The CDR3 protein is CAWDLGGPRDQPQHF. CDR3 sequence (DNA): TGTGCCTGGGATTTAGGAGGGCCTAGAGATCAGCCCCAGCATTTT.